The rows below give T cell receptor beta chains drawn from one sample of a study of CD8 T cells in ankylosing spondylitis. TCRdb re-derived calls from the 5' RACE reads in MiXCR, one entry per CDR3 protein. The data hold 700,000 to 850,000 distinct CDR3 sequences, with 12% observed a single time. The specimen sequenced was blood, either unsorted or a sorted T cell fraction (not recorded which). Receptors were obtained from a male donor with ankylosing spondylitis. The CDR3 runs from the conserved cysteine through the conserved F or W. The D gene is left open where the match is weak.

v_gene,j_gene,d_gene,CDR3aa
TRBV12-3/TRBV12-4,TRBJ1-1,NA,CASGTGDMNTEAFF
TRBV6-5,TRBJ2-7,TRBD2,CASSYGSGGTYEQYF
TRBV10-3,TRBJ2-1,TRBD2,CAIKGLAGAGEQFF
TRBV18,TRBJ1-2,TRBD1,CASSPPDRGNYGYTF
TRBV4-3,TRBJ2-7,TRBD2,CASSQVGLAGTYEQYF
TRBV20-1,TRBJ1-1,TRBD1,CSAVTGRAFF
TRBV28,TRBJ2-3,TRBD2,CASSLLAGFPTDTQYF
TRBV4-1,TRBJ1-4,NA,CASSQDVEKLFF
TRBV20-1,TRBJ2-3,TRBD2,CSARVAGAITDTQYF
TRBV5-1,TRBJ2-2,NA,CASRIGENANTGELFF
TRBV10-3,TRBJ2-1,TRBD2,CAISERGLAGNEQFF
TRBV5-1,TRBJ2-3,NA,CASCKKGQFTSTDTQYF
TRBV15,TRBJ2-7,TRBD2,CATSRALAGAYEQYF
TRBV7-2,TRBJ2-1,TRBD1,CASSFYRGHNEQFF
TRBV5-5,TRBJ1-6,NA,CASSASRVGNSPLHF
TRBV30,TRBJ1-5,NA,CAWSRILNQPQHF
TRBV20-1,TRBJ2-1,NA,CSARGEDWRSYNEQFF
TRBV20-1,TRBJ2-5,NA,CSARDRGKETQYF
TRBV20-1,TRBJ2-1,NA,CSAMEALSYNEQFF
TRBV29-1,TRBJ2-5,NA,CSVDDGGETQYF
TRBV7-2,TRBJ2-5,NA,CASSLYTGLEETQYF
TRBV11-1,TRBJ2-7,NA,CASSPWGPCEEQYF
TRBV6-2/TRBV6-3,TRBJ2-7,TRBD1,CASSSRDRGRPSSYEQYF
TRBV6-2/TRBV6-3,TRBJ1-3,TRBD1,CASGTGAGNTIYF
TRBV4-3,TRBJ2-5,NA,CASSQDPEGGLQETQYF
TRBV6-5,TRBJ1-2,NA,CASSWQGGKANYGYTF
TRBV4-1,TRBJ2-6,NA,CASSQDVQLWGPYSGANVLTF
TRBV7-2,TRBJ2-3,NA,CASSLLRRTDTQYF
TRBV7-2,TRBJ2-3,TRBD2,CASSPGTSYYTQYF
TRBV20-1,TRBJ2-3,TRBD2,CSAIGLLSGRPTDTQYF
TRBV7-8,TRBJ2-5,TRBD2,CASSPRTSGGGQETQYF
TRBV20-1,TRBJ1-6,NA,CSANRVSYNSPLHF
TRBV4-3,TRBJ1-1,NA,CASSHKRGEDTEAFF
TRBV7-2,TRBJ1-5,TRBD1,CASSVRGLGQPQHF
TRBV27,TRBJ1-5,NA,CASRLTESNQPQHF
TRBV18,TRBJ2-4,NA,CASSPPLLVAKNIQYF
TRBV9,TRBJ1-1,NA,CASVRIAGRDTEAFF
TRBV28,TRBJ2-1,NA,CASREGTSYNEQFF
TRBV20-1,TRBJ1-2,NA,CSARWPRGYTF
TRBV4-3,TRBJ2-7,NA,CASSRDRRPFEQYF